Following are 25 T cell receptor beta chains from one sample sequenced in a study of siplizumab effects on memory and regulatory T cells. Some clones are missing from TCRdb's copy, which holds only in-frame ones; the method was immunoSEQ multiplex PCR. This table has about 120,000 clones, roughly 89% appearing once. What was sequenced was CD4+ T cells sorted from blood. The receptors were gathered from a human donor in good health.

The gene calls are TRBV7-9 and TRBJ1-4; 11 bases match TRBD1. The CDR3 totals 17 residues. Germline values: CDR1 SEHNR, CDR2 FQNEAQ (reference sequence). Trimming took 4 bases from V and 0 from J; bases not matched to a gene: 4. CDR3 DNA sequence: TGTGCCAGCAGCTCAGGGACAGGGGGTTCAACTAATGAAAAACTGTTTTTT. This encodes CASSSGTGGSTNEKLFF.

The genes are TRBV7-9 and TRBJ2-3; D gene ambiguous. In germline, CDR1 is SEHNR, CDR2 FQNEAQ (reference sequence). The germline V and J ends were trimmed by 1 base and 6 bases, with 14 bases remaining between them. This CDR3 contains 15 residues. The CDR3 is CASSLEVVEADTQYF. The CDR3 DNA follows: TGTGCCAGCAGCTTAGAGGTCGTAGAGGCCGATACGCAGTATTTT.

This chain connects TRBV25-1 to TRBJ2-2; D is possibly TRBD1 or TRBD2 (5 bases each). In germline, CDR1 is MGHDK, CDR2 SYGVNS. Trimming shortened V by 8 bases and J by 6 bases, and 13 bases separated the two germline ends. The CDR3 sequence is 13 residues long. CDR3 sequence (DNA): TGTGCCAGCCGGGACCATAACGCCGGGGAGCTGTTTTTT. Amino acid sequence: CASRDHNAGELFF.

The chain joins TRBV6-6 to TRBJ1-1; D not resolved. Germline-derived CDR1 and CDR2 are MNHNY and SVGAGI (reference sequence). The CDR3 consists of 13 residues. V lost 10 bases to trimming and J lost 0 bases, with 12 bases between them. The CDR3 sequence is CATNDKMNTEAFF. In DNA form, the CDR3 reads TGTGCCACCAACGATAAGATGAACACTGAAGCTTTCTTT.

CDR3 DNA sequence: TGTGCCAGCAGCTCCAAGCGGGGGCTATACCAAGAGACCCAGTACTTC. This gives the protein CASSSKRGLYQETQYF. The V call is TRBV7-9, the J call TRBJ2-5; 8 bases are shared with TRBD2. There are 16 residues in the CDR3. Germline loops: CDR1 SEHNR, CDR2 FQNEAQ (reference sequence). The V gene end was trimmed by 4 bases and the J gene end by 0 bases; junction bases not matched to a gene: 7.

This chain uses TRBV4-2 with TRBJ2-5; 8 bases agree with TRBD1. Germline CDR1 reads LGHNA; CDR2 reads YNFKEQ. This CDR3 has 16 residues. After removal of 1 base from V and 2 bases from J, the junction contained 6 bases not matched to a gene. CDR3 nucleotide sequence: TGTGCCAGCAGCCAAGTTAGACAGGGGCGGCAAGAGACCCAGTACTTC. Amino acid sequence: CASSQVRQGRQETQYF.

The V and J genes are TRBV6-1 and TRBJ2-5; D is perhaps TRBD1 or TRBD2 (6 bases each). Between the trimmed V and J ends, which lost 8 bases and 11 bases, there was a span of 12 bases. The CDR3 spans 10 residues. The germline gives CDR1 MNHNS, CDR2 SASEGT. The CDR3 sequence is CASRQGGQYF. CDR3 DNA: TGTGCCAGCCGCCAAGGGGGGCAGTACTTC.

The genes are TRBV14 and TRBJ1-3, with D unclear. The CDR3 is 15 residues long. Germline V gene data show CDR1 as SGHDN and CDR2 as FVKESK. The V and J ends lost 4 bases and 4 bases respectively, with 14 bases between them. The CDR3 DNA reads as TGTGCCAGCAGCCCCTGGGCGTATACGGGAAACACCATATATTTT. This encodes CASSPWAYTGNTIYF. Combining the CDR3 with reference TRBV14 and TRBJ1-3 gives the whole variable domain EAGVTQFPSHSVIEKGQTVTLRCDPISGHDNLYWYRRVMGKEIKFLLHFVKESKQDESGMPNNRFLAERTGGTYSTLKVQPAELEDSGVYFCASSPWAYTGNTIYFGEGSWLTVV.

The chain is built from TRBV10-1 and TRBJ1-2; 7 bases are a match to TRBD1. The CDR3 covers 14 residues. Germline assignment: CDR1 WNHNN and CDR2 SYGVQD (reference sequence). V was pared by 5 bases and J by 7 bases, with 10 bases of the junction left unmatched. The DNA of the CDR3 is TGCGCCAGCAGTACCGACAGGGTGAAGAGTGGCTACACCTTC. Translation: CASSTDRVKSGYTF.

This clone has just one count. The chain combines TRBV2 with TRBJ2-5; possibly TRBD1 for D (5 bases). The V end lost 0 bases, the J end lost 5 bases, and 13 bases lay between the germline ends. This CDR3 spans 15 amino acids. Germline V gene lookup returns CDR1 SNHLY and CDR2 FYNNEI. The CDR3 spells CASSEAPQGRETQYF. CDR3 bases: TGTGCCAGCAGTGAAGCGCCTCAGGGTAGGGAGACCCAGTACTTC.

The chain couples TRBV2 to TRBJ1-5, with TRBD1 identical over 8 bases. Germline CDR1 reads SNHLY; CDR2 reads FYNNEI. This CDR3 is 13 amino acids long. The trim removed 6 bases at V and 4 bases at J, leaving 2 bases unmatched. The CDR3 region is CASSTGGNQPQHF. The CDR3, as DNA: TGTGCCAGCAGCACAGGGGGGAATCAGCCCCAGCATTTT.

V is TRBV2 and J is TRBJ1-5; D possibly corresponds to TRBD1 (6 bases). Trimming removed 6 bases from V and 0 bases from J, with 12 bases in between. This CDR3 spans 15 amino acids. CDR1 is SNHLY and CDR2 is FYNNEI in the germline V gene. CDR3 in amino acids: CASSAGDYSNQPQHF. The CDR3 coding sequence is TGTGCCAGCAGCGCAGGGGATTATAGCAATCAGCCCCAGCATTTT.

This clone was counted once. This sequence joins TRBV10-1 and TRBJ2-1, with 12 positions matching TRBD2. Germline loops: CDR1 WNHNN, CDR2 SYGVQD (reference sequence). J lost 2 bases, V lost 0 bases, and 5 bases had no gene match. The CDR3 is 18 amino acids. The CDR3 here is CASSESKWTSGTYNEQFF. CDR3 DNA sequence: TGCGCCAGCAGTGAGTCGAAGTGGACTAGCGGGACCTACAATGAGCAGTTCTTC.

This clone was picked up one time. The CDR3 DNA is TGTGCCAGTAGTATTCAAGCGGGAAGCCATGAGCAGTTCTTC. Translation gives CASSIQAGSHEQFF. The rearrangement uses TRBV19 and TRBJ2-1, with 7 bases identical to TRBD2. The CDR3 consists of 14 residues. The germline V gene has CDR1 LNHDA and CDR2 SQIVND (reference sequence). J lost 8 bases, V lost 3 bases, and 7 bases had no gene match.

A single count supports this clone. The chain couples TRBV7-9 to TRBJ2-3; TRBD2 aligns across 12 bases. The CDR3 is 16 residues long. In germline, CDR1 is SEHNR, CDR2 FQNEAQ (reference sequence). Germline trimming cut 4 bases from V and 5 bases from J; bases unmatched to any gene: 7. The CDR3 loop reads CASSYTSGRFLDTQYF. For the CDR3, the DNA is TGTGCCAGCAGCTACACTAGCGGGAGGTTTTTAGATACGCAGTATTTT.

The V call is TRBV14, the J call TRBJ2-3; weak D call: TRBD2 (6 bases). Looked up from germline, CDR1 is SGHDN and CDR2 is FVKESK. The V and J ends lost 3 bases and 3 bases respectively, with 16 bases between them. CDR3 length: 16 residues. CDR3: CASSHTLAPWTDTQYF. CDR3 DNA sequence: TGTGCCAGCAGCCACACACTAGCCCCGTGGACAGATACGCAGTATTTT.

V usage is TRBV18 and J usage is TRBJ2-5; D unclear. Germline V gene data show CDR1 as KGHSH and CDR2 as LQKENI. With 0 bases removed from V and 1 base from J, the gap between germline ends came to 6 bases. This CDR3 contains 14 residues. The CDR3 here is CASSPPAGQETQYF. The CDR3 DNA is TGTGCCAGCTCACCACCGGCCGGCCAAGAGACCCAGTACTTC.

The rearrangement uses TRBV25-1 and TRBJ2-1, with TRBD2 matching 7 bases. Germline V gene sequence: CDR1 MGHDK, CDR2 SYGVNS. V shed 1 base, J shed 8 bases, and the junction held 14 bases outside the gene matches. The CDR3 loop spans 17 amino acids. The CDR3 DNA reads as TGTGCCAGCAGTGAATTTGGGGGGGGGAGGGCCTGGTATGAGCAGTTCTTC. Amino acids: CASSEFGGGRAWYEQFF.

The chain carries TRBV6-1 and TRBJ1-6; weak D call: TRBD1 (5 bases). In germline, CDR1 is MNHNS, CDR2 SASEGT. The germline V and J ends were trimmed by 2 bases and 8 bases, with 7 bases remaining between them. CDR3 length: 13 amino acids. CDR3 region: CASSELGDSPLHF. The DNA of the CDR3 is TGTGCCAGCAGTGAATTGGGGGATTCACCCCTCCACTTT.

This chain joins TRBV9 and TRBJ2-1; no clear D gene. There are 12 residues in the CDR3. CDR1 SGDLS and CDR2 YYNGEE come from the germline V gene. V was trimmed by 3 bases and J by 14 bases, leaving 15 bases between them. CDR3 in DNA: TGTGCCAGCAGCGCGGACCTTTCAAGTGAGTTCTTC. Its protein product is CASSADLSSEFF.

The chain joins TRBV7-3 to TRBJ1-5, with 12 bases matching TRBD1. Germline loops: CDR1 SGHTA, CDR2 FQGTGA. This CDR3 contains 20 residues. The V and J ends lost 2 bases and 6 bases, in that order; junction bases with no gene match: 17. In DNA, the CDR3 is TGTGCCAGCAGCTTATCCCTGGGGACAGGGGGCGCGTGGTGGGTTCAGCCCCAGCATTTT. This translates into CASSLSLGTGGAWWVQPQHF.

The CDR3 reads CASGTLGSQPQHF. The CDR3 DNA reads as TGTGCTAGTGGTACCCTCGGCAGCCAGCCCCAGCATTTT. V gene TRBV12-5 combines with J gene TRBJ1-5; D not resolved. Per the germline V gene, CDR1 is LGHNT and CDR2 is FRNRAP. This CDR3 region has 13 residues. V was trimmed by 5 bases and J by 7 bases, leaving 12 bases between them.

V usage is TRBV11-2 and J usage is TRBJ1-5; D is possibly TRBD1 (5 bases). Trimming cost V 4 bases and J 0 bases, with 13 bases left between them. This CDR3 is built from 16 residues. Per the germline V gene, CDR1 is SGHAT and CDR2 is FQNNGV. This chain's CDR3 is CASSSGSGGSNQPQHF. The DNA for the CDR3 is TGTGCCAGCAGCTCAGGATCGGGGGGTAGCAATCAGCCCCAGCATTTT.

DNA of the CDR3: TGTGCCATCACCTGGACTAGGGCGGGCAATGAGCAGTTCTTC. It encodes CAITWTRAGNEQFF. The genes are TRBV10-3 and TRBJ2-1; 7 bases match TRBD2. Germline V gene data show CDR1 as ENHRY and CDR2 as SYGVKD. Trimming cost V 7 bases and J 6 bases; bases outside gene matches: 9. This CDR3 spans 14 amino acids.

This sequence joins TRBV15 and TRBJ1-3, with a tentative D call TRBD1 (6 bases). V lost 5 bases, J lost 0 bases, and 17 bases lay in between. CDR1 is LNHNV, CDR2 YYDKDF, per germline (reference sequence). The CDR3 loop spans 17 amino acids. CDR3 nucleotides: TGTGCCACCAGCGCCCCCCGGGACAAACGCTCTGGAAACACCATATATTTT. This codes for CATSAPRDKRSGNTIYF. The whole variable domain, filled in from reference TRBV15 and TRBJ1-3, reads DAMVIQNPRYQVTQFGKPVTLSCSQTLNHNVMYWYQQKSSQAPKLLFHYYDKDFNNEADTPDNFQSRRPNTSFCFLDIRSPGLGDTAMYLCATSAPRDKRSGNTIYFGEGSWLTVV.